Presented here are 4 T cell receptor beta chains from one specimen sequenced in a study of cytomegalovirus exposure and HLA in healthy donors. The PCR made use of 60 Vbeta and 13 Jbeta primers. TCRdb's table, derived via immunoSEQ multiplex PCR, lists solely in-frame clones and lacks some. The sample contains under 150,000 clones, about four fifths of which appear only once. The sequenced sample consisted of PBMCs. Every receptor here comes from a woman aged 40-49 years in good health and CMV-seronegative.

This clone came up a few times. The CDR3 loop reads CAISEPGQTTSYEQYF. CDR3 DNA: TGTGCCATCAGTGAGCCGGGACAGACTACATCCTACGAGCAGTACTTC. V usage is TRBV10-3 and J usage is TRBJ2-7; 7 bases map to TRBD1. V dropped 2 bases and J dropped 1; count of bases not matched to a gene: 8. CDR3 length equals 16 residues. CDR1 is ENHRY, CDR2 SYGVKD, per germline.

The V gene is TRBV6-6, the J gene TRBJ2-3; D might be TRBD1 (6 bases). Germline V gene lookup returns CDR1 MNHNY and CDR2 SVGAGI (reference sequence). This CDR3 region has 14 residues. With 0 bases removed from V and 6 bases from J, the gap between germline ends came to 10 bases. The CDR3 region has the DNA TGTGCCAGCAGTTACTCCACAGGGCGGGATACGCAGTATTTT. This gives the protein CASSYSTGRDTQYF.

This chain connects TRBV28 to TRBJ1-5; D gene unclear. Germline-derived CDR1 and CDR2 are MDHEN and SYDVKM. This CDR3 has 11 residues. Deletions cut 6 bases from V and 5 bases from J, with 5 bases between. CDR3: CASRGDQPQHF. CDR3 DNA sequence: TGTGCCAGCAGGGGAGATCAGCCCCAGCATTTT.

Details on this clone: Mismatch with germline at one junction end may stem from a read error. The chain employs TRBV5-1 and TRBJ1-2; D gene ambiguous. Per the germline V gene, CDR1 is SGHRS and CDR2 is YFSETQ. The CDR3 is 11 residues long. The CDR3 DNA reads TGCGCCAGCAGCGGGGAGGGATGGCCGAACTTC. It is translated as CASSGEGWPNF.